This TCR beta chain was identified in a study of cytomegalovirus exposure and HLA in healthy donors (dated by TCRdb to the late 2010s). In terms of the full investigation: An earlier analysis of under 600 of the donors reported about 250 Gb of sequence data and 117 million unique TCR beta sequences from about 200 million T cells. An early release covering roughly 600 HLA-typed donors comprised about 290 gigabases of sequencing data and approximately 80 million unique TCR sequences. Among the 398 genotyped donors, around 81% belonged to the genetic ancestry cluster associated with self-reported Caucasian donors. The study aimed to test whether cataloging public T cell receptors could reveal signatures of past pathogen exposure. The study used immunosequencing to profile the T cell repertoires of more than 650 subjects and linked those repertoires to cytomegalovirus serostatus. A separate validation cohort of about 110 different subjects was used in addition to the approximately 700-subject first cohort. To predict cytomegalovirus infection status, the study combined high-throughput TCR immunosequencing, statistical association of individual TCRs with disease status, and machine learning. To study patterns of TCR occurrence, a later analysis re-analyzed previously published TCR beta repertoires from 550 to 800 donors and added high-resolution HLA genotyping. Rather than drawing on any new phenotypic data, the later analysis identified candidate immune exposures from TCR beta sequences and the way those sequences occurred across donors. An earlier analysis of around 580 of the donors used high-throughput TCR beta sequencing to judge whether each TCR beta V gene segment behaved as functional or pseudogenic. Donor age, sex, ethnicity and CMV serostatus were compiled together with the repertoire data. Genome-wide SNP genotypes for about 60% of the 666 donors were used in a later genetic analysis, which treated that subset as a discovery cohort. Every discovery cohort repertoire had been produced on one sequencing platform. HLA typing included class I and class II loci at four-digit resolution. The number of typed donors differed by locus: roughly 620-640 for A, B, C, DRB1 and DQB1; 500 to 550 for DQA1; about 600 for DPA1; and about 450 for DPB1. Because of strong linkage in the cohort, a handful of DR-DQ haplotypes were treated as single units for association and clustering. On average, around 200,000 unique TCR beta nucleotide sequences were sequenced per donor among some 430 genotyped donors of the cohort, with roughly a sixth of those sequences being non-productive. Here is what the overall study found, with its caveats: The study listed 164 TCR beta chains as associated with cytomegalovirus. When HLA alleles, especially DR and DQ, strongly co-occurred, attributing TCR associations to individual alleles was difficult. Broadly in line with IMGT annotations, most TCR beta V segments showed up in productive rearrangements about 87% or about 30% of the time in an earlier analysis of 587 of the donors. The earlier analysis of almost 600 of the donors excluded approximately 17 rarely observed V segments, including chromosome 9 orphons, because counts were too low. The only immune exposure information available for the cohort was CMV serostatus. In this cohort, only TCR beta chains were sequenced, and detectable features were limited by the absence of alpha or paired-chain data. A later analysis found that HLA-associated TCR beta chains were more clonally expanded and had lower generation probabilities than equally common non-associated chains. According to a later genetic analysis, donors in an Asian-associated ancestry cluster had fewer N-insertions in productive TCRs than the approximately 710-donor mean. A later analysis associated about 16,000 TCR beta sequences with specific HLA alleles at a false discovery rate of 0.05. Presence/absence analyses assumed roughly uniform sequencing depth across donors, an assumption that may not hold. Linkage disequilibrium might explain the correlated functional status among segregating V segments, but an unknown experimental factor could not be excluded. The classifier was reported to diagnose cytomegalovirus status with high specificity and sensitivity in both the original and validation cohorts. Because HLA typing was unavailable for some donors at each locus, only the typed subset was used in association tests. Most TCR sequences were observed very rarely across donors, whereas some public TCRs were present in many individuals. A few of the identified cytomegalovirus-associated TCR beta chains were confirmed in vitro to be specific for cytomegalovirus antigens. A cluster of highly shared sequence variants was judged likely to represent a technical artifact of the sequencing pipeline. Because the 87-base-pair reads could not distinguish some IMGT-functional V segments, including TRBV6-2 and TRBV6-3, those segments were excluded. The authors suggested that the approach could potentially be extended to other disease states and immunological phenotypes. In a later analysis, the rate of TCR association differed among HLA loci, with DRB1 alleles having the most associated TCRs and HLA-C alleles having the fewest. V-gene and J-gene trimming of TCR beta chains was associated with a missense DCLRE1C variant in a later genetic analysis, and the association was replicated in an independent cohort. Several of the top co-occurrence clusters appeared to be linked to parvovirus B19, influenza, CMV and Epstein-Barr virus, according to a later analysis. In a later analysis, most CMV-associated TCR beta chains were found to appear HLA-restricted, with HLA associations seemingly driven largely by CMV exposure. A further reported finding was that TCR beta sequences accurately predicted the HLA-A and HLA-B alleles for most subjects in the first cohort.

In the case of this clone: The antigen it binds to is not known. Base-call qualities are not available, and no considerably larger clone is one nucleotide away.

The CDR3, cysteine through phenylalanine, is 12 amino acids long. Only the CDR3 DNA is retained, 36 bases long and in frame from the first base. Per the germline V gene, SGHAT is the CDR1 and FQNNGV is the CDR2. Trimming costs V 5 bases and J 7 bases, and their ends lie 9 bases apart. The cohort was made up of roughly 670 healthy bone marrow donors. Cohort members were all nominally healthy when sampled, although unrecorded immune exposures were likely present. The donor was CMV seronegative and belonged to the group of approximately 320 seronegative cohort members. Every donor gave a peripheral blood sample, and the peripheral blood mononuclear cells from that sample were used for TCR beta sequencing. The Qiagen DNeasy Blood Extraction Kit was used to extract genomic DNA from the blood cell samples. Library generation was performed with the immunoSEQ multiplex PCR assay. For the multiplex PCR, a mixture combining 60 forward primers for TCR Vbeta segments and 13 reverse primers for TCR Jbeta segments was used. Amplification of the CDR3 region of rearranged TCR beta genes was performed with a multiplex PCR assay on genomic DNA. The Illumina HiSeq System was used to sequence the amplified TCR beta libraries as 87-base-pair reads. As for the original processing: A later analysis counted 65 million to 90 million unique TCR beta chains across the 690 or so repertoires, and some 11 million of these chains were shared by at least two donors. Raw reads were error-corrected and collapsed into unique sequences with a nearest-neighbor algorithm that merged closely related sequences to remove PCR and sequencing errors. To assign V, D and J gene segments, CDR3 sequences were aligned to IMGT reference sequences. For a sequence to be retained, at least a six-nucleotide match to both a V gene segment and a J gene segment was required. Rearrangements were called productive when the CDR3 lacked stop codons and stayed in frame with V and J; all others were non-productive. CDR3 was defined by IMGT convention, running from the second conserved V-encoded cysteine to the conserved J-encoded phenylalanine. Sequences without an unambiguous match to a single V gene segment were excluded from the earlier analysis of 500 to 700 of the donors. In an earlier analysis of roughly 500 of the donors, V segments were called functional above 56.7% productive rearrangements and were called segregating when the between-donor standard deviation exceeded 5%. A statistical classification framework was built for diagnosing cytomegalovirus status from the catalog of TCR beta chain sequences. V and J gene assignment, in a later analysis, came from comparing TCR nucleotide sequences with IMGT/GENE-DB human TR gene sequences. A later analysis assigned CDR3 sequences and most-parsimonious VDJ recombination scenarios with the TCRdist pipeline. A later analysis defined each TCR beta chain by its CDR3 amino acid sequence plus V-gene family, and excluded reads lacking a unique V-gene family. In a later analysis, 450 to 600 highly shared, low-generation-probability nucleotide sequences were removed to address suspected cross-contamination and a sequencing artifact. A later analysis calculated a clonal expansion index for each public chain from normalized within-repertoire ranks of inferred template counts. Generation probabilities in a later analysis came from a VDJ recombination model fitted to out-of-frame rearrangements, and those results were checked against IGoR. In a later analysis, TCR-TCR, TCR-HLA and TCR-CMV co-occurrence was scored with hypergeometric tests, and a repertoire-size bias correction was applied to TCR pairs. In a later analysis, false discovery rates were estimated by permuting HLA or CMV assignments 20 times. A later analysis grouped co-occurring TCRs with DBSCAN, adding TCRdist sequence similarity when clustering within HLA-allele-positive subsets. Repertoires with fewer than 30,000 or more than 120,000 public chains, plus five repertoires with anomalous nucleotide sharing, were excluded from co-occurrence clustering. This is the immuneACCESS table as TCRdb keeps it, with only in-frame sequences that have V and J called. A part of the clones is gone; compared with another copy, unresolved V genes explain less than half, and the rest is unexplained. The DNA gave D and trimming, while V, J and clone size come from that table. The sample contains about 150,000 clones, around 80% of them found a single time. The ten top clones hold under 2% of the sample.

The sequence joins TRBV11-2 to TRBJ2-1, and TRBD1 may be the D gene, going by 5 matching bases. The sequence derives from a man aged 35-49 years in good health and CMV-seronegative. The sample consisted of PBMCs. CDR3 region: CASSPTGNEQFF. The DNA sequence follows: TGTGCCAGCAGCCCAACAGGAAATGAGCAGTTCTTC.